This T cell receptor (beta chain) was observed in a study of OX40 agonist ivuxolimab in advanced cancers. The table came from immunoSEQ multiplex PCR; TCRdb's copy has only in-frame clones and leaves some out. The sample consists of over 45,000 clones, 85% to 90% of them appearing once. Germline CDR1 reads SGHAT; CDR2 reads FQNNGV. Between the trimmed V and J ends, which lost 3 bases and 5 bases, there was a span of 10 bases. The CDR3 is 14 residues long. Study observations and caveats: Clonal expansion from baseline to week 6 occurred in both CD4+ and CD8+ T cells.

Turning to this clone: Its antigen is currently unknown.

The rearrangement links TRBV11-2 to TRBJ2-2, with D possibly matching TRBD2 (6 bases). This TCR came from an adult with an advanced solid tumor such as melanoma, head and neck, liver or kidney cancer. Sequencing was performed on CD4+ or CD8+ T cells sorted from blood, taken in a trial of the OX40 agonist ivuxolimab. The CDR3 DNA sequence: TGTGCCAGCAGCTTTAGCGGAGGTACCGGGGAGCTGTTTTTT. Translated: CASSFSGGTGELFF.